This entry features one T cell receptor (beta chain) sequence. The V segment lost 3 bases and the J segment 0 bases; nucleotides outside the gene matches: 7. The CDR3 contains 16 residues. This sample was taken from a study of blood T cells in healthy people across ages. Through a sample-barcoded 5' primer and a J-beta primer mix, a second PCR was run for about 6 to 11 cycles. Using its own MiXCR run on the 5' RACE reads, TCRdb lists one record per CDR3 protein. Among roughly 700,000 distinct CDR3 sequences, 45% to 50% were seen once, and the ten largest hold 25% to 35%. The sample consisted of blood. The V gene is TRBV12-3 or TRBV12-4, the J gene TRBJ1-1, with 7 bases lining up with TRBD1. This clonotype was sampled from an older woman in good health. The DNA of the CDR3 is TGTGCCAGCAGTTTGGGGGAAGGGACAGTGAACACTGAAGCTTTCTTT. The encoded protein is CASSLGEGTVNTEAFF.